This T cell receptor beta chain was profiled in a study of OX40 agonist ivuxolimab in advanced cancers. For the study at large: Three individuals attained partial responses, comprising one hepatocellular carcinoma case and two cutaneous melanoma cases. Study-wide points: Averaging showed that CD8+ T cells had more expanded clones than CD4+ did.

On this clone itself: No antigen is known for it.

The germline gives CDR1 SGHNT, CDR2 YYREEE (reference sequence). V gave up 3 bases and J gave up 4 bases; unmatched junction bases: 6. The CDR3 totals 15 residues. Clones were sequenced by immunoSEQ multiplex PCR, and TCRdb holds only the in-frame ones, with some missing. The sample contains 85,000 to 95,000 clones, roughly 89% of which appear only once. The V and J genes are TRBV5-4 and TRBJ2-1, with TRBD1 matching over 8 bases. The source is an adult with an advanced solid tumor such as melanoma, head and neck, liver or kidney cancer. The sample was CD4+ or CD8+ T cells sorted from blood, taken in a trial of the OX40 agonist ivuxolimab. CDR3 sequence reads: CASSSGTGEYNEQFF. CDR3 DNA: TGTGCCAGCAGCTCCGGGACAGGAGAATACAATGAGCAGTTCTTC.